This is a list of T cell receptor beta chains from one sample in a study of blood T cells in healthy people across ages. Each CDR3 protein gets one entry after TCRdb re-called the 5' RACE reads with MiXCR. The profile shows approximately 940,000 distinct CDR3 sequences, roughly 43% of them singletons. Material: blood. The receptors were gathered from a man between 25 and 39 years old in good health. Each CDR3 is given with its conserved first and last residue. D genes are given only for firm matches. A row's size may be missing; if present it is once, few, many or a size class.

v_call	d_call	j_call	clone_size	cdr3_aa	cdr3_nt
TRBV4-1	-	TRBJ1-5	-	CASSQVPGKWPQHF	TGCGCCAGCAGCCAAGTGCCAGGGAAATGGCCCCAGCATTTT
TRBV6-2/TRBV6-3	-	TRBJ2-1	-	CASSQHRTDNNEQFF	TGTGCCAGCAGTCAACACCGTACCGATAACAATGAGCAGTTCTTC
TRBV6-2/TRBV6-3	-	TRBJ2-7	few	CASSYLEGNEQYF	TGTGCCAGCAGTTATCTGGAGGGGAACGAGCAGTACTTC
TRBV7-9	TRBD1	TRBJ2-2	-	CASSPGQGLPGELFF	TGTGCCAGCAGCCCCGGACAGGGGCTCCCCGGGGAGCTGTTTTTT
TRBV27	-	TRBJ2-5	once	CASSFSRVGETQYF	TGTGCCAGCAGTTTCAGCAGGGTGGGAGAGACCCAGTACTTC
TRBV4-2	TRBD2	TRBJ2-7	-	CASSQVGSGGAHEQYF	TGTGCCAGCAGCCAAGTAGGTAGCGGGGGGGCCCACGAGCAGTACTTC
TRBV6-5	-	TRBJ1-4	-	CASSYSSSAGKVFF	TGTGCCAGCAGTTACTCGAGTTCGGCCGGGAAGGTGTTTTTT
TRBV7-8	-	TRBJ2-5	-	CASSLGAGTSQETQYF	TGTGCCAGCAGCTTAGGTGCGGGGACATCCCAAGAGACCCAGTACTTC
TRBV6-1	-	TRBJ2-7	many	CASSLTPLDEQYF	TGTGCCAGCAGCCTGACACCACTCGACGAGCAGTACTTC
TRBV18	TRBD1	TRBJ1-1	-	CASSSRDRDTEAFF	TGTGCCAGCTCATCCCGGGACAGGGACACTGAAGCTTTCTTT
TRBV2	TRBD2	TRBJ2-1	-	CASSAGLAGAGNEQFF	TGTGCCAGCAGTGCCGGACTAGCGGGGGCGGGAAATGAGCAGTTCTTC
TRBV28	-	TRBJ2-1	-	CASSLWEEQFF	TGTGCCAGCAGTCTATGGGAGGAGCAGTTCTTC
TRBV6-5	-	TRBJ2-5	-	CASSYSRLASEETQYF	TGTGCCAGCAGTTACTCGAGGCTAGCGTCCGAAGAGACCCAGTACTTC
TRBV20-1	TRBD2	TRBJ2-5	-	CSASGRGGNQETQYF	TGCAGTGCTAGTGGTCGCGGGGGGAACCAAGAGACCCAGTACTTC
TRBV9	TRBD1	TRBJ1-1	-	CASSPRTGGFMNTEAFF	TGTGCCAGCAGCCCCCGGACAGGGGGCTTTATGAACACTGAAGCTTTCTTT
TRBV20-1	TRBD1	TRBJ1-5	few	CSARAPLGQDYSNQPQHF	TGCAGTGCTAGAGCGCCGTTAGGACAGGATTATAGCAATCAGCCCCAGCATTTT
TRBV4-2	-	TRBJ1-4	-	CASSQDVLQTNEKLFF	TGTGCCAGCAGCCAAGATGTACTCCAAACTAATGAAAAACTGTTTTTT
TRBV12-3/TRBV12-4	TRBD1	TRBJ2-7	few	CASSPRTGRIGQYF	TGTGCCAGCAGTCCCAGGACAGGGCGCATTGGGCAGTACTTC
TRBV6-1	-	TRBJ2-1	-	CASRPNRGGSNEQFF	TGTGCCAGCAGACCTAACAGGGGGGGCTCCAATGAGCAGTTCTTC
TRBV12-3/TRBV12-4	-	TRBJ1-5	-	CASSRQQDQPQHF	TGTGCCAGCAGTCGACAGCAAGATCAGCCCCAGCATTTT
TRBV12-3/TRBV12-4	TRBD1	TRBJ2-1	-	CASSLDRGQYNEQFF	TGTGCCAGCAGTCTTGACAGGGGGCAGTACAATGAGCAGTTCTTC
TRBV6-1	TRBD2	TRBJ2-3	-	CASSDRGGGAPDTQYF	TGTGCCAGCAGTGACCGTGGCGGGGGGGCCCCAGATACGCAGTATTTT
TRBV6-5	-	TRBJ2-7	-	CASSYSAGAISYEQYF	TGTGCCAGCAGTTACTCGGCAGGGGCCATCTCCTACGAGCAGTACTTC
TRBV7-9	-	TRBJ1-2	-	CASSPRPAYGYTF	TGTGCCAGCAGCCCTAGGCCGGCCTATGGCTACACCTTC
TRBV11-2	-	TRBJ2-5	-	CVSSLGGGTQYF	TGTGTCAGCAGCTTAGGAGGCGGGACCCAGTACTTC
TRBV15	-	TRBJ1-4	-	CATSRDWTAEKLFF	TGTGCCACCAGCAGAGATTGGACGGCGGAAAAACTGTTTTTT
TRBV6-1	TRBD2	TRBJ2-1	-	CACKSGGTEQFF	TGTGCCTGCAAGAGCGGGGGGACTGAGCAGTTCTTC
TRBV7-2	-	TRBJ2-7	-	CASSLTLRDYEQYF	TGTGCCAGCAGCCTCACCCTTCGAGACTACGAGCAGTACTTC
TRBV28	-	TRBJ1-2	-	CASSQEQPNYGYTF	TGTGCCAGCAGTCAAGAACAGCCGAACTATGGCTACACCTTC
TRBV21-1	-	TRBJ1-2	once	CASSKVRSPVRIIQGYTF	TGTGCCAGCAGTAAAGTGCGTTCCCCGGTCCGAATAATTCAGGGCTACACCTTC
TRBV29-1	TRBD1	TRBJ2-7	-	CSVEGTGLSYEQYF	TGCAGCGTTGAGGGGACAGGGTTGTCTTACGAGCAGTACTTC
TRBV3-1	-	TRBJ2-1	few	CASSQAKRPDLDGYNEQFF	TGTGCCAGCAGCCAAGCCAAGCGACCAGATTTGGACGGGTACAATGAGCAGTTCTTC
TRBV27	TRBD1	TRBJ2-7	-	CASMKQGAYEQYF	TGTGCCAGCATGAAGCAGGGGGCGTACGAGCAGTACTTC
TRBV11-1	-	TRBJ2-3	few	CASSLRAHSPPDTQYF	TGTGCCAGCAGCTTGAGGGCCCACAGCCCCCCAGATACGCAGTATTTT
TRBV29-1	-	TRBJ1-1	few	CSVEGRGTSDTEAFF	TGCAGCGTTGAGGGGCGAGGGACCTCGGACACTGAAGCTTTCTTT
TRBV30	-	TRBJ2-3	-	CAWHGAADTQYF	TGTGCCTGGCACGGGGCTGCAGATACGCAGTATTTT
TRBV28	-	TRBJ2-7	few	CASSSATYEQYF	TGTGCCAGCAGTTCGGCAACCTACGAGCAGTACTTC
TRBV20-1	-	TRBJ2-1	few	CSARDPNGRVVNEQFF	TGCAGTGCTAGAGATCCAAACGGCAGGGTTGTGAATGAGCAGTTCTTC
TRBV20-1	TRBD2	TRBJ2-2	-	CSAKTSGGAGELFF	TGCAGTGCTAAAACTAGCGGGGGGGCCGGGGAGCTGTTTTTT
TRBV12-3/TRBV12-4	-	TRBJ1-6	once	CASSLDWGGNSPLHF	TGTGCCAGCAGTTTAGATTGGGGGGGGAATTCACCCCTCCACTTT
TRBV6-6	-	TRBJ2-3	few	CASTPLEHPDTQYF	TGTGCCAGCACCCCCCTTGAGCACCCAGATACGCAGTATTTT
TRBV7-9	-	TRBJ1-2	-	CASSLRDPDETGFNYGYTF	TGTGCCAGCAGCTTAAGAGACCCCGATGAGACAGGATTTAACTATGGCTACACCTTC
TRBV12-3/TRBV12-4	TRBD2	TRBJ2-3	few	CASSQTARLARHTDTQYF	TGTGCCAGCAGTCAAACGGCGCGACTAGCGCGCCACACAGATACGCAGTATTTT
TRBV5-1	-	TRBJ2-3	-	CASSGGRGTDTQYF	TGCGCCAGCAGCGGCGGGCGTGGTACAGATACGCAGTATTTT
TRBV10-3	-	TRBJ2-5	many	CAISESGQTETQYF	TGTGCCATCAGTGAGTCAGGGCAGACAGAGACCCAGTACTTC
TRBV11-2	TRBD2	TRBJ2-7	few	CASSAGLAGISYEQYF	TGTGCCAGCAGCGCTGGACTAGCGGGGATCTCCTACGAGCAGTACTTC
TRBV5-1	TRBD1	TRBJ2-1	-	CASSSSLTGYNEQFF	TGCGCCAGCAGCTCATCCTTGACAGGGTACAATGAGCAGTTCTTC
TRBV27	TRBD2	TRBJ2-3	-	CASSSRLAYTDTQYF	TGTGCCAGCAGTTCCAGACTAGCCTACACAGATACGCAGTATTTT
TRBV28	-	TRBJ2-3	-	CASSHRNAQYF	TGTGCCAGCAGTCACCGCAATGCGCAGTATTTT
TRBV9	TRBD1	TRBJ2-7	-	CALRGHDEQYF	TGTGCCCTGAGGGGGCACGACGAGCAGTACTTC
TRBV3-1	-	TRBJ1-1	-	CASSRPGTNTEAFF	TGTGCCAGCAGCCGCCCAGGGACGAACACTGAAGCTTTCTTT
TRBV6-1	TRBD1	TRBJ2-7	-	CASREGTGSFGLREQYF	TGTGCCAGCAGGGAAGGGACAGGGTCCTTCGGACTGCGCGAGCAGTACTTC
TRBV4-2	-	TRBJ1-4	-	CASSQDLWQGGGKLFF	TGTGCCAGCAGCCAAGATCTTTGGCAGGGTGGTGGAAAACTGTTTTTT
TRBV29-1	-	TRBJ2-5	-	CSVGDNQETQYF	TGCAGCGTTGGGGACAACCAAGAGACCCAGTACTTC
TRBV25-1	-	TRBJ1-1	-	CASRYSNTEAFF	TGTGCCAGCAGGTACAGCAACACTGAAGCTTTCTTT
TRBV7-2	-	TRBJ2-7	many	CASSSRLYEQYF	TGTGCCAGCAGCTCCAGACTCTACGAGCAGTACTTC
TRBV9	-	TRBJ2-4	few	CASSEGQLAKNIQYF	TGTGCCAGCAGCGAAGGACAGCTAGCCAAAAACATTCAGTACTTC